The clone carrying this TCR beta chain occurred many times. The antigen is not known. The entry originates in a study of Graves' ophthalmopathy and Graves' hyperthyroidism. Whole-study context: Hyperthyroidism is called stable when no ophthalmopathy develops within 18 months of follow-up.

Broader study findings: Appearing in blood as well were most expanded thyroid clonotypes above 0.001 frequency.

V lost 6 bases to trimming and J lost 8 bases, with 10 bases between them. Germline CDR1 is SGHDN and CDR2 is FVKESK. This CDR3 is 11 amino acids long. The TCR beta CDR3 regions underwent amplification from RNA transcripts. RT-PCR was first run with HTBI primers, then multiplex PCR in a second round. MiXCR, run by TCRdb on the multiplex PCR reads, gives a single entry per CDR3 protein. In the table there are over a million distinct CDR3 sequences, less than 45% of which are singletons. No donor had other autoimmune disease, uncontrolled infection, pregnancy or lactation. Diagnostic conclusions were grounded in clinical symptoms, serum thyroxine, TRAb, thyroid ultrasound and orbital computed tomography.

The origin of this receptor is an adult man with Graves' hyperthyroidism. V is TRBV14 and J is TRBJ1-1; D is unresolved. Material: peripheral blood or thyroid tissue (not recorded which). The CDR3 loop is CASRETGEAFF. The CDR3 region has the DNA TGTGCCAGCAGAGAGACGGGAGAAGCTTTCTTT.